This T cell receptor beta chain was documented in a study of T-cell reconstitution after alpha-beta-depleted transplantation in children. Preparation of the TCRbeta library was carried out with unique molecular identifiers. One entry per CDR3 protein, called by TCRdb with MiXCR from the PCR reads. Among 500,000 or so distinct CDR3 sequences listed, approximately 29% were seen once. From germline, CDR1 is MDHEN and CDR2 SYDVKM. J was trimmed by 7 bases and V by 6 bases; bases with no gene match: 4. The CDR3 spans 12 residues. This clonotype was observed a handful of times. The receptor's source is a human donor who donated a stem cell graft to a child with aplastic anemia. Sequencing used PBMCs from the stem cell graft donor, obtained from the stem cell graft. The gene calls are TRBV28 and TRBJ1-1; 8 bases line up with TRBD1. The CDR3 spells CASRHDRGEAFF. In nucleotides, the CDR3 is TGTGCCAGCAGGCATGACAGGGGTGAAGCTTTCTTT.